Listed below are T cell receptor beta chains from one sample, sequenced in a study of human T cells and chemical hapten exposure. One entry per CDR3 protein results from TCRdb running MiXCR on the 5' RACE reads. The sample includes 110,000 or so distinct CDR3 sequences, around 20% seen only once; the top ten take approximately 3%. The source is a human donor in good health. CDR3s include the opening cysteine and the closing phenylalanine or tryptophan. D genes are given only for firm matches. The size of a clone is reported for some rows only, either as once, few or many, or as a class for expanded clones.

CASRTRTSGFPRVYNEQFF	TGTGCCAGCAGGACCCGGACTAGCGGGTTCCCCCGAGTCTACAATGAGCAGTTCTTC	TRBV6-5	TRBJ2-1	TRBD2	few	19
CASSQFQVVGTDTQYF	TGCGCCAGCAGCCAATTTCAGGTCGTAGGCACAGATACGCAGTATTTT	TRBV4-1	TRBJ2-3	.	few	16
CASSLDQGYEQYF	TGCGCCAGCAGCTTGGACCAAGGGTACGAGCAGTACTTC	TRBV5-1	TRBJ2-7	.	few	13
CASRETGQGKNQPQHF	TGTGCCAGCAGGGAAACCGGACAGGGGAAAAATCAGCCCCAGCATTTT	TRBV6-1	TRBJ1-5	TRBD1	.	16
CASSLSRSGPEAFF	TGTGCCAGCAGCTTATCACGGTCCGGGCCTGAAGCTTTCTTT	TRBV7-8	TRBJ1-1	.	many	14
CSARQGDTRNSPLHF	TGCAGTGCTAGACAGGGGGACACAAGGAATTCACCCCTCCACTTT	TRBV20-1	TRBJ1-6	TRBD1	many	15
CASRGVAGGSSYNEQFF	TGCGCCAGCAGAGGGGTGGCCGGCGGGAGCTCCTACAATGAGCAGTTCTTC	TRBV5-1	TRBJ2-1	TRBD2	.	17
CSATMDRLLYEQYF	TGCAGTGCTACAATGGACAGACTCCTGTACGAGCAGTACTTC	TRBV20-1	TRBJ2-7	.	few	14
CSAQDRGKPQHF	TGCAGTGCTCAAGACAGGGGTAAACCCCAGCATTTT	TRBV20-1	TRBJ1-5	TRBD1	few	12
CASSLGRDEQYF	TGTGCCAGCAGCTTAGGCAGGGACGAGCAGTACTTC	TRBV5-6	TRBJ2-7	.	few	12
CATARDEQYF	TGTGCCACTGCCCGGGACGAGCAGTACTTC	TRBV12-3/TRBV12-4	TRBJ2-7	.	.	10
CASSEEVYNYGYTF	TGTGCCAGCAGCGAGGAGGTATATAACTATGGCTACACCTTC	TRBV9	TRBJ1-2	.	many	14
CASSLDGTIYNEQFF	TGTGCCAGCAGCTTAGACGGGACTATTTACAATGAGCAGTTCTTC	TRBV7-8	TRBJ2-1	TRBD2	.	15
CASSLIWGRQPQHF	TGTGCCAGCAGCTTAATATGGGGACGGCAGCCCCAGCATTTT	TRBV7-2	TRBJ1-5	.	.	14
CASSLWQEGYTF	TGTGCCAGCAGCCTTTGGCAGGAGGGCTACACCTTC	TRBV11-2	TRBJ1-2	.	.	12
CASRPTSRTDTQYF	TGTGCCAGCAGGCCGACTAGCCGTACAGATACGCAGTATTTT	TRBV28	TRBJ2-3	TRBD2	.	14
CASSVGSGSLTDTQYF	TGTGCCAGCAGCGTGGGGAGCGGGAGTTTGACAGATACGCAGTATTTT	TRBV9	TRBJ2-3	TRBD2	many	16
CAWSEGSEQYF	TGTGCCTGGAGTGAGGGGAGCGAGCAGTACTTC	TRBV30	TRBJ2-7	.	few	11